This T cell receptor (beta chain) derives from a study of vaccination and CD4 T cells after COVID-19 (dated by TCRdb to between 2021 and 2024). About the study as a whole: Convalescent patients had a positive SARS-CoV-2 result on nasal swab PCR, and of these patients, nine had mild disease and one had severe disease. The spike-specific CD4+ TCR repertoire was compared before and after mRNA vaccination in around ten COVID-19 convalescent patients and a handful of infection-naive healthy vaccine recipients. Participants got two doses of the Pfizer-BioNTech BNT162b2 vaccine (n=8) or two doses of the Moderna mRNA-1273 vaccine (n=2). Control cultures received a CEFX viral epitope pool as the positive control, an HIV-1 Nef peptide pool as the negative control, or no peptide. In the convalescent cohort there were six males and four females, among whom were two Hispanic individuals, seven Caucasians, two Asians and one multiracial person. Post-vaccine blood samples were taken a median of about 70 days after the second vaccine dose, with a range of roughly 14 to 241 days. The cultures were stimulated with overlapping spike peptide pools from SARS-CoV-2 and from the common cold coronaviruses HCoV-NL63, HCoV-OC43 and HCoV-229E. Post-COVID blood samples from convalescent patients were collected a median of about 110 days after diagnosis, with a range of about 30 to 170 days. Study-wide findings and limitations: The median number of SARS-CoV-2-reactive clonotypes rose from 20 to 25 after infection to around 40 after vaccination, but the change was not significant. Of the vaccine-specific clones found in convalescent patients, nearly all (304 of 307) were mono-reactive for SARS-CoV-2 spike instead of being cross-reactive with common cold coronaviruses. Relatively few convalescent patients were included in the study, and early timepoints after natural infection were not analyzed. Among the post-vaccine SARS-CoV-2-reactive clones in convalescent patients, a median approximately 90% showed up only after vaccination, which suggests vaccine-specific priming.

The CDR3 measures 16 amino acids from cysteine to phenylalanine. Solely the CDR3 DNA is kept, with 48 bases framed from the first base. From a lookup of the germline V gene, CDR1 and CDR2 are SGHNT and YENEEA. The V end gives up 5 bases and the J end 4 bases, leaving 9 bases in the junction not matched to a gene. Concerning this clonotype itself: Its specific antigen is unknown. No per-base quality is available; no much larger clone lies one base away.

The treatment or condition label here, explained by the study, means: approximately 9-day PBMC culture with coronavirus spike peptide pools or control peptides (ViraFEST assay). To expand antigen-specific T cells with peptide pools and then pick out the expanded clonotypes through TCR sequencing, the study relied on the ViraFEST assay. The convalescent patients' positive SARS-CoV-2 PCR tests were from March to December 2020, which was before the Alpha, Beta and Delta variants emerged in the United States. Roughly 2 million PBMCs per well were cultured in IMDM with 5% human AB serum and approximately 10 IU/ml IL-2, plus 10 ug/ml peptide pools. On days 3 and 7, half of the culture medium was replaced with fresh IL-2-containing medium. Once the cells had been in culture for less than 11 days, the EasySep CD4+ T cell isolation kit was used to isolate CD4+ T cells by negative selection. PBMCs were separated from whole blood using Ficoll-Paque Plus gradient centrifugation and then either used fresh or cryopreserved at -140C. In general, triplicate wells were set up for every culture condition.

Libraries were made using PCR. TCR sequencing of DNA from cultured CD4+ T cells used the Oncomine TCR Beta short-read assay at the Johns Hopkins FTIC core. Genomic DNA was extracted from the cultured CD4+ T cells with the QIAamp micro DNA kit. Oncomine TCR Beta libraries from cultured CD4+ T cells were pooled using unique dual indexes and sequenced on an Illumina iSeq 100. Concerning the study's data processing: Non-productive sequences were removed, and CDR3s not starting with C, not ending with F or W, or shorter than 7 amino acids were discarded. The MANAFEST web application was used to identify antigen-specific clonotypes by comparing peptide-stimulated wells against reference wells and other culture wells. Positive clones required FDR below 0.05, an odds ratio above 5, and productive frequency above 0.1% in at least two of three replicate wells. Clonotypes that were significantly expanded in both SARS-CoV-2 spike wells and at least one common cold coronavirus spike condition were defined as cross-reactive. Using R version 3.6.1, CDR3 homology was evaluated through Levenshtein distances (stringdist) along with unrooted phylogenetic trees (ape). TCRdb's own reprocessing of the public reads used fastp at Q25 and MiXCR and kept productive beta chains. Duplicate CDR3 protein sequences are folded into a single record with the most common DNA and genes. TCRdb's processing, not the authors', yielded these V and J calls. The sample records around 9,800 distinct CDR3 sequences, approximately 25% of which are singletons. The ten most abundant clones make up 24% of the sample.

Recombination connected TRBV11-3 to TRBJ2-3; TRBD2 fits 10 bases in the junction. The starting material was CD4+ T cells from blood, cultured in vitro, obtained after SARS-CoV-2 vaccination. The TCR originated in a human donor who had recovered from COVID-19. DNA sequence: TGTGCCAGCAGCCCCACGTCCGGGACTAGCGCAGATACGCAGTATTTT. This encodes CASSPTSGTSADTQYF.